The 24 T cell receptor beta chains below all came from one sample that was sequenced in a study of cytomegalovirus exposure and HLA in healthy donors. The data were produced by immunoSEQ multiplex PCR, yet TCRdb's version contains in-frame clones alone and is incomplete. This sample has roughly 150,000 clones; roughly 91% occur once, and the top ten carry around 3.4%. Source material: PBMCs. These receptors were obtained from a woman under 30 in good health and CMV-seropositive.

V and J are TRBV11-3 and TRBJ2-1; 9 positions agree with TRBD2. Germline CDR1 and CDR2: SGHNT and YENEEA. The ends lost 4 bases at V and 12 bases at J; junction bases unmatched: 7. The CDR3 sequence is 13 residues long. The DNA of the CDR3 is TGTGCCAGCAGCTCCTCTAGCGGGGCATGGCAGTTCTTC. This codes for CASSSSSGAWQFF.

This rearrangement joins TRBV7-9 to TRBJ2-1, with TRBD2 identical over 8 bases. The length of the CDR3 is 14 residues. J lost 8 bases, V lost 1 base, and 4 bases had no gene match. Looked up from germline, CDR1 is SEHNR and CDR2 is FQNEAQ (reference sequence). CDR3 coding DNA: TGTGCCAGCAGCTTAGGGCGGGAGGCGGATGAGCAGTTCTTC. The encoded protein is CASSLGREADEQFF.

The J gene is TRBJ2-1, the V gene TRBV10-1; TRBD1 matches 9 bases. This CDR3 is 17 amino acids long. Germline V gives CDR1 WNHNN, CDR2 SYGVQD (reference sequence). V gave up 6 bases and J gave up 4 bases; unmatched junction bases: 13. CDR3 DNA sequence: TGCGCCAGCAGCGACTTTTTAGGGACAGGGTTTTACAATGAGCAGTTCTTC. Amino acids: CASSDFLGTGFYNEQFF.

This chain uses TRBV5-8 with TRBJ1-5, with TRBD1 identical over 8 bases. This CDR3 comprises 15 residues. The junction had 5 bases not matched to a gene; V was cut back by 1 base and J by 5 bases. CDR1 is SGHTS, CDR2 YDEGEE, per germline. The CDR3 reads CASSLPDRADQPQHF. The CDR3 DNA is TGTGCCAGCAGCTTGCCGGACAGGGCCGATCAGCCCCAGCATTTT.

This clone has just one count. The chain couples TRBV4-1 to TRBJ1-4; TRBD1 matches at 10 bases. This CDR3 region has 16 residues. Losses at the gene ends were 4 bases for V and 4 bases for J; bases not matched to a gene: 6. CDR1 MGHRA and CDR2 YSYEKL come from the germline V gene. This chain's CDR3 is CASSPGQGKGNEKLFF. The DNA of the CDR3 is TGCGCCAGCAGCCCGGGACAGGGGAAGGGTAATGAAAAACTGTTTTTT.

The chain links TRBV7-9 to TRBJ2-7; D gene uncertain. This CDR3 has 14 residues. The V gene's germline CDR1 is SEHNR and CDR2 FQNEAQ (reference sequence). The germline V and J ends were trimmed by 2 bases and 0 bases, with 8 bases remaining between them. CDR3 coding DNA: TGTGCCAGCAGCTTAATGTCTAGCTCCTACGAGCAGTACTTC. Encoded protein: CASSLMSSSYEQYF.

This clone turned up a few times. The chain carries TRBV21-1 and TRBJ2-7; TRBD2 is the table's D call, not checked against the DNA. TRBV21-1 is flagged as a pseudogene. The CDR3 loop spans 16 amino acids. The CDR3 coding sequence is TGTGCCAGCAGCAACGAACTTTACGAAAGCTCCTACGAGCAGTACTTC. The encoded protein is CASSNELYESSYEQYF.

The genes are TRBV30 and TRBJ2-7; maybe TRBD1 (5 bases). In germline, CDR1 is GTSNPN, CDR2 SVGIG (reference sequence). Trimming stripped 1 base from V and 2 bases from J, with 24 bases between. The CDR3 has 18 amino acids. The CDR3 is CAWSASLTGLSYTYEQYF. The CDR3 DNA is TGTGCCTGGAGTGCATCCCTTACAGGTCTTTCTTACACCTACGAGCAGTACTTC.

V is TRBV6-5 and J is TRBJ2-7; D call uncertain. The germline V gene has CDR1 MNHEY and CDR2 SVGAGI. Trimming stripped 5 bases from V and 4 bases from J, with 18 bases between. CDR3 length equals 15 residues. The chain's CDR3 is CASSAIRLRTYEQYF. The CDR3 DNA sequence: TGTGCCAGCAGTGCAATTCGACTGAGAACGTACGAGCAGTACTTC.

This clone has just one count. The CDR3, as DNA: TGCGCCAGCAGTGACCCCGGGACTAGCGGGAGGGCCAGCACCGGGGAGCTGTTTTTT. Protein sequence: CASSDPGTSGRASTGELFF. The chain joins TRBV10-1 to TRBJ2-2; 16 bases are a match to TRBD2. This CDR3 is built from 19 residues. V lost 3 bases to trimming and J lost 4 bases; unmatched junction nucleotides: 8. Germline CDR1 WNHNN, CDR2 SYGVQD (reference sequence).

The chain carries TRBV6-1 and TRBJ2-5; possible D gene TRBD1, 5 bases. The CDR3 sequence is 13 residues long. Germline-derived CDR1 and CDR2 are MNHNS and SASEGT. The germline V and J ends were trimmed by 0 bases and 4 bases, with 6 bases remaining between them. CDR3 DNA: TGTGCCAGCAGTGAAGCCAGGGTAGAGACCCAGTACTTC. Protein sequence: CASSEARVETQYF.

This clone was seen only a few times. This chain uses TRBV5-6 with TRBJ1-2; TRBD1 might be the D (5 bases). V dropped 4 bases and J dropped 7 bases, with 11 bases sitting between them. The CDR3 consists of 12 residues. Germline V gene lookup returns CDR1 SGHDT and CDR2 YYEEEE. The CDR3 DNA follows: TGTGCCAGCAGCCCCAGGGACTCTGGCTACACCTTC. It is translated as CASSPRDSGYTF.

The chain joins TRBV25-1 to TRBJ2-5; perhaps TRBD1 as D (6 bases). Germline V gene sequence: CDR1 MGHDK, CDR2 SYGVNS. V lost 4 bases and J lost 5, with 8 bases in between. CDR3 length equals 12 residues. DNA of the CDR3: TGTGCCAGCAGTGCCACAGGGGAGACCCAGTACTTC. Its protein is CASSATGETQYF.

This sequence joins TRBV30 and TRBJ1-2; 7 positions agree with TRBD1. The length of the CDR3 is 12 residues. With V trimmed by 1 base and J by 7 bases, 3 bases remained unmatched. The germline V gene has CDR1 GTSNPN and CDR2 SVGIG (reference sequence). The CDR3 loop reads CAWSEGQLGYTF. CDR3 DNA: TGTGCCTGGAGTGAGGGACAGCTTGGCTACACCTTC.

The genes are TRBV30 and TRBJ2-2; 9 bases are shared with TRBD1. The J segment lost 4 bases and the V segment lost 7 bases, leaving 10 bases of the junction unmatched. The CDR3 loop spans 15 amino acids. CDR1 GTSNPN and CDR2 SVGIG come from the germline V gene (reference sequence). The CDR3 is CALKFRDRATGELFF. CDR3 in DNA: TGTGCCTTGAAATTCCGGGACAGGGCCACCGGGGAGCTGTTTTTT.

The rearrangement links TRBV28 to TRBJ1-1, with 8 bases lining up with TRBD1. The germline CDR1 and CDR2 sequences are MDHEN and SYDVKM. The V and J ends lost 5 bases and 1 base, in that order; junction bases with no gene match: 3. The CDR3 is 14 residues long. CDR3 nucleotides: TGTGCCAGCAGTCCGGACAGGGCGAACACTGAAGCTTTCTTT. It yields the protein CASSPDRANTEAFF.

J is TRBJ1-2 and V is TRBV14, with D uncertain. Germline V gene lookup returns CDR1 SGHDN and CDR2 FVKESK. Trimming took 0 bases from V and 3 from J, leaving 8 bases between them. This CDR3 is 14 amino acids long. The chain's CDR3 is CASSQDMRDYGYTF. In nucleotides, the CDR3 is TGTGCCAGCAGCCAAGATATGAGGGACTATGGCTACACCTTC.

This clone was seen a handful of times. The chain has TRBV6-1 and TRBJ2-7; 8 bases are shared with TRBD1. J gave up 4 bases and V 5 bases, and 7 bases lay outside the gene matches. Germline V lookup: CDR1 MNHNS, CDR2 SASEGT. The CDR3 covers 14 residues. The CDR3 here is CASSWRTGSYEQYF. The CDR3 DNA follows: TGTGCCAGCAGTTGGCGGACAGGGTCTTACGAGCAGTACTTC.

V usage is TRBV7-8 and J usage is TRBJ1-1, with D maybe TRBD1 (6 bases). In germline, CDR1 is SGHVS, CDR2 FQNEAQ. This CDR3 has 13 amino acids. The germline V and J ends were trimmed by 5 bases and 3 bases, with 10 bases remaining between them. The CDR3 sequence: CASSPRQDTEAFF. CDR3 bases: TGTGCCAGCAGCCCCAGACAGGACACTGAAGCTTTCTTT.

The chain uses TRBV18 and TRBJ2-6, with 8 bases aligning to TRBD2. This CDR3 is built from 17 residues. With V trimmed by 0 bases and J by 0 bases, 1 base remained unmatched. The germline gives CDR1 KGHSH, CDR2 LQKENI. CDR3 in amino acids: CASSPPAGGSGANVLTF. As DNA, the CDR3 is TGTGCCAGCTCACCACCGGCGGGAGGCTCTGGGGCCAACGTCCTGACTTTC.

The chain recombines TRBV30 with TRBJ1-1, with a tentative D call TRBD1 (6 bases). This CDR3 comprises 13 residues. Germline lookup yields CDR1 GTSNPN and CDR2 SVGIG (reference sequence). The V end lost 0 bases, the J end lost 1 base, and 6 bases lay between the germline ends. The CDR3 spells CAWSVQGNTEAFF. CDR3 sequence (DNA): TGTGCCTGGAGTGTACAGGGGAACACTGAAGCTTTCTTT.

The chain links TRBV9 to TRBJ1-5, with no clear D. Germline assignment: CDR1 SGDLS and CDR2 YYNGEE. The CDR3 consists of 13 residues. Trimming took 0 bases from V and 4 from J, leaving 5 bases between them. CDR3 sequence: CASSVGPNQPQHF. CDR3 coding DNA: TGTGCCAGCAGCGTAGGTCCGAATCAGCCCCAGCATTTT.

This clone came up a few times. The chain uses TRBV10-1 and TRBJ2-1, with TRBD2 matching 8 bases. Germline CDR1 is WNHNN and CDR2 is SYGVQD (reference sequence). V gave up 8 bases and J gave up 6 bases; unmatched junction bases: 12. There are 15 residues in the CDR3. Here the CDR3 reads CASEGTRCRCNEQFF. The CDR3 DNA reads TGCGCCAGCGAAGGGACTAGGTGTCGGTGCAATGAGCAGTTCTTC.

J is TRBJ2-5 and V is TRBV25-1; TRBD2 matches 15 bases. The V gene end was trimmed by 4 bases and the J gene end by 4 bases; junction bases not matched to a gene: 1. Germline V gene sequence: CDR1 MGHDK, CDR2 SYGVNS. The CDR3 has 15 residues. This CDR3 is CASSVGLAGGETQYF. CDR3 coding DNA: TGTGCCAGCAGTGTGGGACTAGCGGGAGGAGAGACCCAGTACTTC. The full variable domain, with the rest looked up from reference TRBV25-1 and TRBJ2-5, is EADIYQTPRYLVIGTGKKITLECSQTMGHDKMYWYQQDPGMELHLIHYSYGVNSTEKGDLSSESTVSRIRTEHFPLTLESARPSHTSQYLCASSVGLAGGETQYFGPGTRLLVL.